Presented here are 23 T cell receptor beta chains from one specimen sequenced in a study of a mutant IDH1 vaccine in newly diagnosed glioma. For these receptors, no antigen is known. As for time point: week 35, safety follow-up. Vaccination used 300 ug of mutant IDH1 20-mer peptide per dose, with topical imiquimod. The protocol was immunoSEQ multiplex PCR, while the TCRdb copy is restricted to in-frame clones and leaves out a portion. The table shows about 30,000 clones, with approximately 78% occurring only once. Material: PBMCs, obtained from a glioma patient whose treatment included an IDH1 peptide vaccine. These receptors were obtained from a woman between 40 and 55 years old with glioma.

The V and J genes are TRBV4-2 and TRBJ1-1; TRBD1 might be the D (5 bases). Trimming pared 0 bases from V and 0 bases from J, leaving 8 bases between. This CDR3 is 15 amino acids long. Germline loops: CDR1 LGHNA, CDR2 YNFKEQ. The CDR3 region has the DNA TGTGCCAGCAGCCAAGATCCGGACATGAACACTGAAGCTTTCTTT. Translated: CASSQDPDMNTEAFF.

DNA of the CDR3: TGTGCCAGCAGCCCTAATAGCGGGGGGGACCAAGAGACCCAGTACTTC. Protein sequence: CASSPNSGGDQETQYF. This chain joins TRBV7-9 and TRBJ2-5, with 11 bases identical to TRBD2. CDR3 length equals 16 residues. Germline V gene data show CDR1 as SEHNR and CDR2 as FQNEAQ (reference sequence). V shed 5 bases and J 0 bases; nucleotides not matched to a gene: 5.

This chain connects TRBV6-5 to TRBJ2-7; D assignment may be TRBD1 or TRBD2 (5 bases each). V was clipped by 6 bases and J by 4 bases, with 13 bases between them. The length of the CDR3 is 13 residues. The germline V gene has CDR1 MNHEY and CDR2 SVGAGI. CDR3 residues: CASSSWDLYEQYF. In nucleotides, the CDR3 is TGTGCCAGCAGCTCCTGGGACCTTTACGAGCAGTACTTC.

This clone is a singleton in its sample. The chain employs TRBV5-1 and TRBJ2-1; D not resolved. The CDR3 covers 15 residues. Germline CDR1 is SGHRS and CDR2 is YFSETQ. V shed 5 bases and J shed 0 bases, with 12 bases lying between them. CDR3 sequence reads: CASRPGPSSYNEQFF. CDR3 nucleotides: TGCGCCAGCAGGCCGGGCCCTAGCTCCTACAATGAGCAGTTCTTC.

The chain recombines TRBV7-3 with TRBJ1-2; 11 nucleotides line up with TRBD1. The CDR3 runs 14 residues. V shed 2 bases, J shed 11 bases, and the junction held 7 bases outside the gene matches. The germline V gene encodes CDR1 SGHTA and CDR2 FQGTGA. Here the CDR3 reads CASSLGRTGGRYTF. CDR3 in DNA: TGTGCCAGCAGCTTAGGAAGGACAGGGGGCCGATACACCTTC. Using reference TRBV7-3 and TRBJ1-2 for the parts outside the CDR3, the full variable domain is GAGVSQTPSNKVTEKGKYVELRCDPISGHTALYWYRQSLGQGPEFLIYFQGTGAADDSGLPNDRFFAVRPEGSVSTLKIQRTERGDSAVYLCASSLGRTGGRYTFGSGTRLTVV.

This sequence joins TRBV12-5 and TRBJ2-3, with D perhaps TRBD1 (6 bases). Between the trimmed V and J ends, which lost 4 bases and 7 bases, there was a span of 21 bases. Germline CDR1 and CDR2: LGHNT and FRNRAP. The CDR3 totals 16 residues. CDR3 loop: CASGSNPGTHLNTQYF. CDR3 nucleotide sequence: TGTGCTAGTGGTTCCAACCCCGGGACACACCTTAATACGCAGTATTTT.

The CDR3 coding sequence is TGTGCCAGCAGCCTACTACAGGGTTCAAGCTCCTACGAGCAGTACTTC. Translated, it gives CASSLLQGSSSYEQYF. The chain combines TRBV11-1 with TRBJ2-7, with a tentative D call TRBD1 (6 bases). Germline V gene data show CDR1 as SGHAT and CDR2 as FQDESV (reference sequence). The CDR3 runs to 16 residues. V lost 5 bases and J lost 0, with 17 bases in between. Based on the CDR3 plus reference TRBV11-1 and TRBJ2-7, the full variable domain is EAEVAQSPRYKITEKSQAVAFWCDPISGHATLYWYRQILGQGPELLVQFQDESVVDDSQLPKDRFSAERLKGVDSTLKIQPAELGDSAMYLCASSLLQGSSSYEQYFGPGTRLTVT.

The chain has TRBV7-9 and TRBJ2-5; D tentatively reads TRBD1 or TRBD2 (5 bases each). Germline V lookup: CDR1 SEHNR, CDR2 FQNEAQ (reference sequence). The CDR3 spans 14 residues. Deletions cut 4 bases from V and 3 bases from J, with 12 bases between. Here the CDR3 DNA reads TGTGCCAGCAGCTCCATGGGGGTGGAAGAGACCCAGTACTTC. It codes for CASSSMGVEETQYF.

V gene TRBV18 combines with J gene TRBJ1-1; D might be TRBD1 (5 bases). The length of the CDR3 is 14 residues. Trimming stripped 3 bases from V and 10 bases from J, with 18 bases between. Germline assignment: CDR1 KGHSH and CDR2 LQKENI. The CDR3 spells CASSPFQDNQVAFF. Written as DNA, the CDR3 is TGTGCCAGCTCACCCTTTCAGGACAACCAGGTAGCTTTCTTT.

This chain joins TRBV19 and TRBJ1-1; D is uncertain. Between the trimmed V and J ends, which lost 0 bases and 1 base, there was a span of 9 bases. Germline V gives CDR1 LNHDA, CDR2 SQIVND (reference sequence). The CDR3 is made up of 15 amino acids. The CDR3, as DNA: TGTGCCAGTAGTATAGATATTAAGAGGAACACTGAAGCTTTCTTT. Amino acid sequence: CASSIDIKRNTEAFF.

The chain carries TRBV29-1 and TRBJ2-2; the D is unclear. The CDR3 runs 14 residues. Germline V gene lookup returns CDR1 SQVTM and CDR2 ANQGSEA. The germline V and J ends were trimmed by 3 bases and 1 base, with 9 bases remaining between them. The CDR3 region is CSVDQGLNTGELFF. The CDR3 nucleotides read TGCAGCGTTGATCAAGGGTTGAACACCGGGGAGCTGTTTTTT.

The V call is TRBV5-6, the J call TRBJ1-1; the match to TRBD1 covers 7 bases. This CDR3 spans 17 amino acids. V was pared by 1 base and J by 4 bases, with 13 bases of the junction left unmatched. CDR1 SGHDT and CDR2 YYEEEE come from the germline V gene. The CDR3 reads CASSLPDRDWFGTEAFF. CDR3 nucleotide sequence: TGTGCCAGCAGCTTGCCCGACAGGGATTGGTTTGGCACTGAAGCTTTCTTT. The full variable domain, its missing parts supplied by reference TRBV5-6 and TRBJ1-1, is DAGVTQSPTHLIKTRGQQVTLRCSPKSGHDTVSWYQQALGQGPQFIFQYYEEEERQRGNFPDRFSGHQFPNYSSELNVNALLLGDSALYLCASSLPDRDWFGTEAFFGQGTRLTVV.

A few counts support this clone. The V and J genes are TRBV6-6 and TRBJ1-1, with D perhaps TRBD1 (6 bases). Germline CDR1 and CDR2: MNHNY and SVGAGI (reference sequence). There are 14 residues in the CDR3. V was shortened by 5 bases and J by 8 bases, with 18 bases between the two germline ends. CDR3 region: CASSRTEKLFEAFF. CDR3 coding DNA: TGTGCCAGCAGTCGGACAGAGAAACTTTTCGAAGCTTTCTTT.

This chain joins TRBV9 and TRBJ1-2; D is uncertain. The CDR3 totals 12 residues. Germline V gene lookup returns CDR1 SGDLS and CDR2 YYNGEE. The ends were cut back, 8 bases at V and 0 bases at J, with 8 bases in the middle. The DNA of the CDR3 is TGTGCCAGTGAGAACACTAACTATGGCTACACCTTC. This codes for CASENTNYGYTF.

The genes are TRBV7-2 and TRBJ2-3; D unclear. Germline V gene lookup returns CDR1 SGHTA and CDR2 FQGNSA. V was cut by 4 bases and J by 0 bases, with 11 bases left in between. This CDR3 has 15 amino acids. DNA of the CDR3: TGTGCCAGCAGCTCCCTCGGGCGGAGCACAGATACGCAGTATTTT. Translating it yields CASSSLGRSTDTQYF.

The rearrangement uses TRBV7-2 and TRBJ2-7; no firm D call. The CDR3 loop spans 15 amino acids. Trimming stripped 2 bases from V and 3 bases from J, with 14 bases between. Germline V gene data show CDR1 as SGHTA and CDR2 as FQGNSA. DNA of the CDR3: TGTGCCAGCAGCTTAAGCCCCTCGGGCCTCTACGAGCAGTACTTC. As protein: CASSLSPSGLYEQYF.

The chain carries TRBV5-6 and TRBJ1-5; no reliable D call. CDR1 is SGHDT and CDR2 is YYEEEE in the germline V gene. CDR3 length equals 13 residues. V lost 0 bases to trimming and J lost 7 bases, with 8 bases between them. Written as DNA, the CDR3 is TGTGCCAGCAGCTTGGCCCCCTACCAGCCCCAGCATTTT. Amino acids: CASSLAPYQPQHF.

The chain is built from TRBV7-8 and TRBJ2-5; no definite D call. Looked up from germline, CDR1 is SGHVS and CDR2 is FQNEAQ. Trimming cost V 3 bases and J 0 bases, with 8 bases left between them. CDR3 length: 14 amino acids. CDR3 coding DNA: TGTGCCAGCAGCTTTGGCGGAAACCAAGAGACCCAGTACTTC. It encodes CASSFGGNQETQYF.

V and J are TRBV4-2 and TRBJ2-7; D remains unclear. The germline gives CDR1 LGHNA, CDR2 YNFKEQ. V lost 4 bases, J lost 1 base, and 14 bases lay in between. CDR3 length: 15 residues. The CDR3 coding sequence is TGTGCCAGCAGCCGGGTTGCTTTGTCTTCCTACGAGCAGTACTTC. It specifies CASSRVALSSYEQYF.

This clone came up a few times. The chain joins TRBV9 to TRBJ1-4; tentative D call: TRBD1 (5 bases). CDR3 length equals 14 residues. The V gene's germline CDR1 is SGDLS and CDR2 YYNGEE. Trimming took off 1 base at V and 8 bases at J, with 12 bases between the two ends. The CDR3, as DNA: TGTGCCAGCAGCGTACAGGGCGGAGGCGAAAAACTGTTTTTT. This sequence encodes CASSVQGGGEKLFF.

V and J are TRBV30 and TRBJ1-1, with 7 bases identical to TRBD1. V was clipped by 0 bases and J by 3 bases; unmatched bases: 7. The CDR3 length is 15 residues. From germline, CDR1 is GTSNPN and CDR2 SVGIG (reference sequence). CDR3 amino acids: CAWSVGPGGYTEAFF. CDR3 nucleotides: TGTGCCTGGAGTGTAGGGCCAGGGGGTTACACTGAAGCTTTCTTT.

The DNA for the CDR3 is TGTGCCAGCAGCGAAAGGGGAGTGCCAGACGAAAACACCATATATTTT. It yields the protein CASSERGVPDENTIYF. The V call is TRBV9, the J call TRBJ1-3, with D perhaps matching TRBD1 (5 bases). The CDR3 is 16 residues long. Germline assignment: CDR1 SGDLS and CDR2 YYNGEE. V lost 3 bases and J 6 bases, leaving 19 bases between the germline ends.

The chain has TRBV4-1 and TRBJ1-5, with TRBD1 as a possible D gene (6 bases). Germline values: CDR1 MGHRA, CDR2 YSYEKL. The CDR3 length is 14 residues. V was trimmed by 0 bases and J by 6 bases, leaving 9 bases between them. The CDR3 reads CASSQDIGGQPQHF. CDR3 DNA sequence: TGCGCCAGCAGCCAAGATATAGGGGGTCAGCCCCAGCATTTT.